This T cell receptor (beta chain) was found in a study of tumor-infiltrating lymphocytes in primary liver carcinoma. Study background: The neoplasms were of stage T1-T3 N0M0, with dimensions of about 4.2 to 10 cm across.

DNA and RNA were both co-extracted from 20-30 mg of bulk tissue that had not been sorted. Patients diagnosed with primary liver carcinoma received treatment through surgical resection. Overall study results and limits: Tumor region pairs shared more overlap than did tumor-adjacent and tumor-blood pairs.

From about 530 ng total RNA, TCR beta cDNA was generated with a primer in the constant region. Libraries covering TCR beta were generated through three nested multiplex PCR rounds (using a slightly modified ARM-PCR). A C-beta reverse primer was combined with TRBV1-TRBV30 forward primers in the first two PCR rounds, and each round had approximately 10 cycles. TCRdb re-called the multiplex PCR reads with MiXCR, one entry per CDR3 protein. The profile shows about 97,000 distinct CDR3 sequences, around 66% of them singletons. Germline assignment: CDR1 GTSNPN and CDR2 SVGIG (reference sequence). CDR3 length: 14 residues. With regard to this clonotype: What it binds is not known.

Sequencing used liver tumor tissue from sampling region 2. The subset denotes: tumor region T2, inferior pole. The rearrangement uses TRBV30 and TRBJ1-2; no reliable D call. The TCR originated in a woman aged 55-75 years with primary liver carcinoma and hepatitis B virus infection. CDR3 sequence: CASVWGIEGYGYTF. CDR3 coding DNA: TGTGCTTCCGTCTGGGGTATAGAAGGCTATGGCTACACCTTC. The whole variable domain, filled in from reference TRBV30 and TRBJ1-2, reads SQTIHQWPATLVQPVGSPLSLECTVEGTSNPNLYWYRQAAGRGLQLLFYSVGIGQISSEVPQNLSASRPQDRQFILSSKKLLLSDSGFYLCASVWGIEGYGYTFGSGTRLTVV.